The rows below give T cell receptor beta chains drawn from one sample of a study of identical twins' blood T cells. In TCRdb, the 5' RACE reads were re-called with MiXCR into one record per CDR3 protein. The table lists around 380,000 distinct CDR3 sequences, around 30% of them singletons. The sequenced sample was PBMCs. These receptor sequences come from a woman aged 18-49 years in good health. Both conserved end residues are part of each CDR3. The D gene is left open where the match is weak. Only part of the rows carry a size: once, few, many, or a class if the clone is expanded.

clone size	V gene	D gene	J gene	CDR3 protein	CDR3 DNA
-	TRBV12-3/TRBV12-4	TRBD1	TRBJ2-7	CASSLFSGQGAYEQYF	TGTGCCAGCAGTTTATTTTCGGGACAGGGGGCGTACGAGCAGTACTTC
few	TRBV6-1	-	TRBJ1-1	CASSEAGSGQTEAFF	TGTGCCAGCAGTGAAGCAGGGTCGGGGCAGACTGAAGCTTTCTTT
many	TRBV30	-	TRBJ1-1	CAWKVNVNTEAFF	TGTGCCTGGAAAGTGAACGTGAACACTGAAGCTTTCTTT
few	TRBV9	-	TRBJ1-5	CASTPGPSNQPQHF	TGTGCCAGCACCCCTGGCCCTAGCAATCAGCCCCAGCATTTT
once	TRBV29-1	TRBD1	TRBJ1-2	CSVRRDSNTYGYTF	TGCAGCGTACGCCGGGACAGTAATACCTATGGCTACACCTTC
-	TRBV6-5	-	TRBJ1-1	CASSYDHGGSEAFF	TGTGCCAGCAGTTACGACCACGGAGGATCTGAAGCTTTCTTT
-	TRBV29-1	TRBD1	TRBJ1-4	CSVGGQGAKLFF	TGCAGCGTTGGGGGACAGGGGGCAAAACTGTTTTTT
-	TRBV24-1	-	TRBJ1-5	CATSVDQPQHF	TGTGCCACCAGTGTTGATCAGCCCCAGCATTTT
-	TRBV5-1	-	TRBJ1-4	CASRGADEKLVF	TGCGCCAGCAGGGGGGCTGATGAAAAACTGGTTTTT
few	TRBV11-2	-	TRBJ1-4	CASSSLDGEKLFF	TGTGCCAGCAGCTCCCTGGACGGAGAAAAACTGTTTTTT
-	TRBV3-1	TRBD1	TRBJ1-1	CSSSQGAGGTEAFF	TGTTCCAGCAGCCAGGGGGCTGGAGGGACTGAAGCTTTCTTT
-	TRBV11-3	TRBD1	TRBJ1-1	CASSLADRVSNTEAFF	TGTGCCAGCAGCTTAGCCGACAGGGTGAGCAACACTGAAGCTTTCTTT